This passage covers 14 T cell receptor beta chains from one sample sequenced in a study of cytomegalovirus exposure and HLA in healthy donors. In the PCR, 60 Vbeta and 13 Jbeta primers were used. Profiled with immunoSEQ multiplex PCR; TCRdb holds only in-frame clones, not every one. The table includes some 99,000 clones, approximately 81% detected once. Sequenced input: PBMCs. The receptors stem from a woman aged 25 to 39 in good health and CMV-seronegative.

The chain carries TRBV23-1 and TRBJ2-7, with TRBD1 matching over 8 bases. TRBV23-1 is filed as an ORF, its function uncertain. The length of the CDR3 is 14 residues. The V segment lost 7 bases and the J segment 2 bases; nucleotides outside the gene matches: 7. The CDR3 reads CASIGQGEAYEQYF. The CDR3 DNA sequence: TGCGCCAGCATAGGACAGGGAGAAGCCTACGAGCAGTACTTC.

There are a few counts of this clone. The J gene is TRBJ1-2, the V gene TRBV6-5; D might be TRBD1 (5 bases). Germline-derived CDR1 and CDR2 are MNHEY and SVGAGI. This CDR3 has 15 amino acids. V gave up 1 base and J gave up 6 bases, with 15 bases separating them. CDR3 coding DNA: TGTGCCAGCAGTTACTTATCTGGGGCGCAAAATGGCTACACCTTC. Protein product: CASSYLSGAQNGYTF.

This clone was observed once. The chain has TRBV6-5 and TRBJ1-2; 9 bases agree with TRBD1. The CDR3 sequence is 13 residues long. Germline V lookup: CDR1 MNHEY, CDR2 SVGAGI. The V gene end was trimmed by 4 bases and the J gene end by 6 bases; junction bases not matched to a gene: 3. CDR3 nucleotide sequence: TGTGCCAGCAGTTCAACAGGGGGCAATGGCTACACCTTC. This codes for CASSSTGGNGYTF.

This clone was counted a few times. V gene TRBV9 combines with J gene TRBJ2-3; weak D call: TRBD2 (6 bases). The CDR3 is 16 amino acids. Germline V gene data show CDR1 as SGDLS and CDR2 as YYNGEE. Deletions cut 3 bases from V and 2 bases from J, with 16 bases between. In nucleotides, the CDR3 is TGTGCCAGCAGCGCCGGAAGCGGGCTTATCACAGATACGCAGTATTTT. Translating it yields CASSAGSGLITDTQYF. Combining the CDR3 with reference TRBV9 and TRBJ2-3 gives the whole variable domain DSGVTQTPKHLITATGQRVTLRCSPRSGDLSVYWYQQSLDQGLQFLIQYYNGEERAKGNILERFSAQQFPDLHSELNLSSLELGDSALYFCASSAGSGLITDTQYFGPGTRLTVL.

CDR3 protein: CASSIPRDRGFYEQYF. CDR3 DNA: TGTGCCAGTAGTATTCCCCGGGACAGGGGCTTCTACGAGCAGTACTTC. The chain employs TRBV19 and TRBJ2-7, with 10 positions matching TRBD1. The germline gives CDR1 LNHDA, CDR2 SQIVND (reference sequence). J lost 3 bases, V lost 3 bases, and 8 bases had no gene match. This CDR3 spans 16 amino acids. The full variable domain, completed using reference TRBV19 and TRBJ2-7, is DGGITQSPKYLFRKEGQNVTLSCEQNLNHDAMYWYRQDPGQGLRLIYYSQIVNDFQKGDIAEGYSVSREKKESFPLTVTSAQKNPTAFYLCASSIPRDRGFYEQYFGPGTRLTVT.

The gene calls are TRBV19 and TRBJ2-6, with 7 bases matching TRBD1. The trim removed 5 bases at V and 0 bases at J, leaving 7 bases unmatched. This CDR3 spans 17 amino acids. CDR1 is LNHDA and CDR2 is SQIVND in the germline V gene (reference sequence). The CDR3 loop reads CASSPGTGDSGANVLTF. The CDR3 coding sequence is TGTGCCAGTAGTCCGGGTACAGGGGACTCTGGGGCCAACGTCCTGACTTTC.

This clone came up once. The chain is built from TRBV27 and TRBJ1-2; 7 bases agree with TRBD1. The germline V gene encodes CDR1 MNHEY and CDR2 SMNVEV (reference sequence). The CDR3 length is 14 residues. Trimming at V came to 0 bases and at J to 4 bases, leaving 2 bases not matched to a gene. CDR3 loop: CASSLSRGAYGYTF. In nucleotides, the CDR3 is TGTGCCAGCAGTTTATCCAGGGGGGCCTATGGCTACACCTTC.

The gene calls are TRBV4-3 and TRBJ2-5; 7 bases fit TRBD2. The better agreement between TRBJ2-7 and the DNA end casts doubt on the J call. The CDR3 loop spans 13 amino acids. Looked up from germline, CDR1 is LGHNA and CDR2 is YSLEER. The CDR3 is CASSGGTTNEQYF. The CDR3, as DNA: TGCGCCAGCAGCGGCGGGACTACCAACGAGCAGTACTTC.

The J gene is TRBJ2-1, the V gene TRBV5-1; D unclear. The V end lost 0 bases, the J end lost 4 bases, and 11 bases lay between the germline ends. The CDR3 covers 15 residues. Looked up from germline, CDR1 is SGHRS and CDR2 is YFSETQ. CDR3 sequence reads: CASSLVLAQYNEQFF. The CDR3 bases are TGCGCCAGCAGCTTGGTTTTAGCACAATACAATGAGCAGTTCTTC. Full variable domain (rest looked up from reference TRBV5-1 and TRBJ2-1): KAGVTQTPRYLIKTRGQQVTLSCSPISGHRSVSWYQQTPGQGLQFLFEYFSETQRNKGNFPGRFSGRQFSNSRSEMNVSTLELGDSALYLCASSLVLAQYNEQFFGPGTRLTVL.

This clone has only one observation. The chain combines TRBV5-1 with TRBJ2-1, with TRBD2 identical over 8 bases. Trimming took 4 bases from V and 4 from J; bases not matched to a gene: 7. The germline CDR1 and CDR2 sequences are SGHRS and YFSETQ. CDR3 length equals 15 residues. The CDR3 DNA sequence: TGCGCCAGCAGCCCCCTAGCGGGTCGTTACAATGAGCAGTTCTTC. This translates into CASSPLAGRYNEQFF.

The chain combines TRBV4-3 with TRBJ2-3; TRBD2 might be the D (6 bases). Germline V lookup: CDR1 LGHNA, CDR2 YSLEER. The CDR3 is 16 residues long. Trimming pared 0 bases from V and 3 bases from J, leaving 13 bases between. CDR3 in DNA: TGCGCCAGCAGCCAAGATTTCAGCGGGTGGACAGATACGCAGTATTTT. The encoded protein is CASSQDFSGWTDTQYF.

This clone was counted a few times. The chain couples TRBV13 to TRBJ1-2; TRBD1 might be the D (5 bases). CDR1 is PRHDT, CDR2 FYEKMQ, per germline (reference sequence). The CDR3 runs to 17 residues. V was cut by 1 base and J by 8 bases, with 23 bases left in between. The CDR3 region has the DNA TGTGCCAGCAGCTTAGTGGCTCCCTCGACAGACCTTGCAGGCTACACCTTC. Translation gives CASSLVAPSTDLAGYTF.

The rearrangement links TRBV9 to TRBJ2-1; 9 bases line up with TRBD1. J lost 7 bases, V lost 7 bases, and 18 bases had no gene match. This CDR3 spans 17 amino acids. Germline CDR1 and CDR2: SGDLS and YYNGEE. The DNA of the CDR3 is TGTGCCAGCGGACGGACAGGGGTAGCTGGTGGTTTTAATGAGCAGTTCTTC. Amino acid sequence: CASGRTGVAGGFNEQFF.

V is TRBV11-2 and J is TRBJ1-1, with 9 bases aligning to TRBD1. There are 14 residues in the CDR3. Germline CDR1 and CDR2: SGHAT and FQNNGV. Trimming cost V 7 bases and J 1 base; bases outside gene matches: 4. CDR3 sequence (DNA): TGTGCCAGCACGCCGGGACAGGGGAACACTGAAGCTTTCTTT. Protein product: CASTPGQGNTEAFF.